These 25 T cell receptor beta chains share one sample of origin, sequenced in a study of control samples from healthy donors and cancer patients. The method was immunoSEQ multiplex PCR; TCRdb's version includes in-frame clones alone and lacks a portion of them. The profile shows 130,000 to 150,000 clones, just under 95% of them singletons. Source material: blood. The origin of the receptors is a man aged 25 to 40 in good health.

The rearrangement uses TRBV28 and TRBJ2-6; D may be TRBD1 or TRBD2 (5 bases each). Germline CDR1 reads MDHEN; CDR2 reads SYDVKM. Trimming removed 7 bases at V and 0 bases at J, with 13 bases between. The CDR3 loop spans 16 amino acids. In nucleotides, the CDR3 is TGTGCCAGCACCTCCAGGGAGTACTCTGGGGCCAACGTCCTGACTTTC. Amino acids: CASTSREYSGANVLTF.

This rearrangement joins TRBV29-1 to TRBJ1-1; no firm D call. V was pared by 4 bases and J by 0 bases, with 15 bases between. This CDR3 comprises 15 residues. Germline V gene sequence: CDR1 SQVTM, CDR2 ANQGSEA. CDR3 in amino acids: CSVVLNGLMNTEAFF. The CDR3 bases are TGCAGCGTTGTTTTAAACGGCCTTATGAACACTGAAGCTTTCTTT.

V gene TRBV6-6 combines with J gene TRBJ2-1; D is possibly TRBD2 (6 bases). Germline CDR1 and CDR2: MNHNY and SVGAGI (reference sequence). Trimming removed 0 bases at V and 6 bases at J, with 15 bases between. This CDR3 spans 16 amino acids. The CDR3 bases are TGTGCCAGCAGTTACTCGTGGCGGGAAGTGGTCAATGAGCAGTTCTTC. It translates to CASSYSWREVVNEQFF.

This clone has only a few counts. The chain recombines TRBV14 with TRBJ1-1; tentative D call: TRBD1 (5 bases). The CDR3 consists of 14 residues. V gave up 3 bases and J gave up 6 bases, with 14 bases separating them. Germline-derived CDR1 and CDR2 are SGHDN and FVKESK. CDR3 amino acids: CASSHMTVGAEAFF. For the CDR3, the DNA is TGTGCCAGCAGCCATATGACAGTGGGGGCTGAAGCTTTCTTT.

The V and J genes are TRBV28 and TRBJ2-7; 9 bases are a match to TRBD2. The ends lost 5 bases at V and 3 bases at J; junction bases unmatched: 14. The CDR3 contains 17 residues. Germline CDR1 and CDR2: MDHEN and SYDVKM. CDR3 residues: CASSHTQGSGRVYEQYF. DNA for the CDR3: TGTGCCAGCAGTCACACACAGGGTAGCGGGAGAGTCTACGAGCAGTACTTC.

The chain uses TRBV9 and TRBJ2-1, with a tentative D call TRBD1 (5 bases). Trimming cost V 3 bases and J 4 bases, with 17 bases left between them. Germline CDR1 and CDR2: SGDLS and YYNGEE. CDR3 length: 16 residues. CDR3 sequence (DNA): TGTGCCAGCAGCGAAAGGGGTGATGGCGGTTACAATGAGCAGTTCTTC. Translated: CASSERGDGGYNEQFF.

The V gene is TRBV19, the J gene TRBJ1-6; TRBD1 matches 8 bases. The CDR3 consists of 15 residues. V trimming: 1 base; J trimming: 10 bases; junction bases outside the gene matches: 6. Germline CDR1 LNHDA, CDR2 SQIVND (reference sequence). The CDR3 nucleotides read TGTGCCAGTAGTATAGGTTACAGGGGGGACTCACCCCTCCACTTT. Amino acids: CASSIGYRGDSPLHF.

The chain combines TRBV4-2 with TRBJ2-3; 14 bases are shared with TRBD2. CDR3 size: 15 residues. Trimming took 4 bases from V and 5 from J; bases not matched to a gene: 2. Germline V gene sequence: CDR1 LGHNA, CDR2 YNFKEQ. This CDR3 is CASSRGLAGVDTQYF. The CDR3 nucleotides read TGTGCCAGCAGCCGGGGACTAGCGGGAGTAGATACGCAGTATTTT.

This clone was seen just once. This chain connects TRBV10-3 to TRBJ1-2; maybe TRBD1 (6 bases). In germline, CDR1 is ENHRY, CDR2 SYGVKD. CDR3 length equals 20 residues. With 0 bases removed from V and 2 bases from J, the gap between germline ends came to 25 bases. The CDR3 sequence: CAISESLSGAGGQINYGYTF. Written as DNA, the CDR3 is TGTGCCATCAGTGAGTCGCTCTCAGGGGCCGGAGGACAGATCAACTATGGCTACACCTTC.

Points on this clone: The junction departs from the called germline gene at one end, perhaps through a read error. This chain connects TRBV24-1 to TRBJ1-2; TRBD1 matches at 7 bases. The CDR3 is 14 residues long. The germline CDR1 and CDR2 sequences are KGHDR and SFDVKD. The CDR3 protein is CATSGTENNYGYAF. In DNA form, the CDR3 reads TGTGCCACTTCGGGGACAGAGAATAACTATGGCTACGCCTTC.

This CDR3 reads CASSPIKTGPSGGYTF. The CDR3 DNA reads TGTGCCAGCAGCCCAATAAAGACGGGGCCAAGTGGTGGCTACACCTTC. The rearrangement links TRBV11-2 to TRBJ1-2, with D maybe TRBD1 (5 bases). The CDR3 sequence is 16 residues long. V gave up 5 bases and J gave up 7 bases, with 23 bases separating them. Germline V gives CDR1 SGHAT, CDR2 FQNNGV.

The chain carries TRBV28 and TRBJ2-7; 7 bases are a match to TRBD1. Germline trimming cut 2 bases from V and 0 bases from J; bases unmatched to any gene: 4. This CDR3 is built from 15 residues. Germline values: CDR1 MDHEN, CDR2 SYDVKM. CDR3 in DNA: TGTGCCAGCAGTTTAGAGAACAGGGGCTCCTACGAGCAGTACTTC. Translation: CASSLENRGSYEQYF.

This chain connects TRBV7-9 to TRBJ2-1; D ambiguous. V was cut by 1 base and J by 0 bases, with 10 bases left in between. The CDR3 contains 16 residues. Germline V CDR1 and CDR2: SEHNR, FQNEAQ (reference sequence). CDR3 region: CASSLEPGPSYNEQFF. The CDR3 bases are TGTGCCAGCAGCTTAGAACCGGGCCCCTCCTACAATGAGCAGTTCTTC.

This chain uses TRBV5-1 with TRBJ1-1; tentative D call: TRBD1 (5 bases). Germline loops: CDR1 SGHRS, CDR2 YFSETQ. Trimming pared 7 bases from V and 0 bases from J, leaving 7 bases between. The CDR3 is made up of 12 amino acids. The CDR3 region has the DNA TGCGCCAGCGCGGGGGTGAACACTGAAGCTTTCTTT. Protein product: CASAGVNTEAFF.

The gene calls are TRBV14 and TRBJ2-5; D is unresolved. The germline CDR1 and CDR2 sequences are SGHDN and FVKESK. The CDR3 length is 16 residues. Trimming took 2 bases from V and 3 from J, leaving 16 bases between them. CDR3 protein: CASSQLTKTLEETQYF. CDR3 bases: TGTGCCAGCAGCCAACTCACAAAGACGCTCGAAGAGACCCAGTACTTC.

This chain connects TRBV7-8 to TRBJ1-4; tentatively, D is TRBD1 (5 bases). Per the germline V gene, CDR1 is SGHVS and CDR2 is FQNEAQ. There are 16 residues in the CDR3. The V end lost 3 bases, the J end lost 6 bases, and 17 bases lay between the germline ends. CDR3 in amino acids: CASSLLTGGADEKLFF. CDR3 nucleotide sequence: TGTGCCAGCAGCTTGCTTACAGGAGGGGCAGATGAAAAACTGTTTTTT.

V and J are TRBV11-2 and TRBJ2-7, with D perhaps matching TRBD2 (5 bases). The V end was cut by 5 bases, the J end by 3 bases, with 8 bases between. Per germline, CDR1 SGHAT and CDR2 FQNNGV. The CDR3 totals 12 residues. The CDR3 is CASSRLIYEQYF. The CDR3 DNA reads TGTGCCAGCAGCCGACTAATCTACGAGCAGTACTTC.

This clone appeared once. This sequence joins TRBV7-6 and TRBJ2-5; 12 bases agree with TRBD2. Germline V gene lookup returns CDR1 SGHVS and CDR2 FNYEAQ. Germline trimming cut 6 bases from V and 0 bases from J; bases unmatched to any gene: 14. This CDR3 is 19 amino acids long. CDR3 nucleotide sequence: TGTGCCAGCAGAAAGGGACTAGCGGGTCAAGTCCGGTACCAAGAGACCCAGTACTTC. This encodes CASRKGLAGQVRYQETQYF.

The genes are TRBV11-2 and TRBJ1-4; D ambiguous. Germline V CDR1 and CDR2: SGHAT, FQNNGV. V shed 1 base and J shed 0 bases, with 9 bases lying between them. The CDR3 has 16 amino acids. CDR3 loop: CASSLVIDATNEKLFF. The DNA of the CDR3 is TGTGCCAGCAGCTTAGTTATTGATGCAACTAATGAAAAACTGTTTTTT.

The chain combines TRBV30 with TRBJ2-7; 10 bases match TRBD1. This CDR3 has 13 amino acids. Unmatched junction bases numbered 4, after V lost 4 bases and J lost 4 bases. The V gene's germline CDR1 is GTSNPN and CDR2 SVGIG (reference sequence). The CDR3 DNA follows: TGTGCCTGGACAAGGACAGGGGGATACGAGCAGTACTTC. Protein product: CAWTRTGGYEQYF.

The chain uses TRBV6-5 and TRBJ1-5, with a weak D call TRBD1 (5 bases). V lost 6 bases, J lost 7 bases, and 13 bases lay in between. The V gene's germline CDR1 is MNHEY and CDR2 SVGAGI. The CDR3 extends over 13 amino acids. CDR3 nucleotide sequence: TGTGCCAGCAGGCCCGGGGGAGGCCAGCCCCAGCATTTT. It is translated as CASRPGGGQPQHF.

Written as DNA, the CDR3 is TGTGCCAGCAGTCTATTTTCGAACACTGAAGCTTTCTTT. This gives the protein CASSLFSNTEAFF. The rearrangement joins TRBV7-9 to TRBJ1-1, with D hard to call. The germline gives CDR1 SEHNR, CDR2 FQNEAQ (reference sequence). With 6 bases removed from V and 1 base from J, the gap between germline ends came to 9 bases. CDR3 length: 13 residues.

The chain links TRBV6-5 to TRBJ1-5, with a weak D call TRBD1 (5 bases). Germline loops: CDR1 MNHEY, CDR2 SVGAGI. This CDR3 comprises 15 residues. Between the trimmed V and J ends, which lost 2 bases and 0 bases, there was a span of 8 bases. The CDR3 sequence: CASSYSGGSNQPQHF. CDR3 in DNA: TGTGCCAGCAGTTACAGTGGGGGTAGCAATCAGCCCCAGCATTTT.

The chain joins TRBV6-2 or TRBV6-3 to TRBJ1-3, with 7 bases lining up with TRBD1. The CDR3 is 16 amino acids. Per the germline V gene, CDR1 is MNHEY and CDR2 is SVGEGT. V gave up 4 bases and J gave up 0 bases; unmatched junction bases: 6. DNA of the CDR3: TGTGCCAGCAGTTGGGGACAGCTACCCTCTGGAAACACCATATATTTT. It specifies CASSWGQLPSGNTIYF.

This chain connects TRBV5-4 to TRBJ2-1, with D tentatively TRBD1 (6 bases). In germline, CDR1 is SGHNT, CDR2 YYREEE (reference sequence). V lost 4 bases and J lost 3, with 11 bases in between. This CDR3 spans 14 amino acids. CDR3 nucleotide sequence: TGTGCCAGCAGCAAATTCAGGGGCTACAATGAGCAGTTCTTC. As protein: CASSKFRGYNEQFF.